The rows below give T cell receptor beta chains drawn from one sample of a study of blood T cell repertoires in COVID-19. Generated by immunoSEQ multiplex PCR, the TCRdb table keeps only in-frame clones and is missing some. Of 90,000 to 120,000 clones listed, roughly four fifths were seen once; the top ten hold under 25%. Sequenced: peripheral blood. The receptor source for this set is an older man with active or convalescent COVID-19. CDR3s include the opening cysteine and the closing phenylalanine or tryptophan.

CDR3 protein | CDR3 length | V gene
CASSSWDSNEKLFF | 14 | TRBV3-1/TRBV3-2
CASSLGRETEQFF | 13 | TRBV5-6
CASSPLGNEQFF | 12 | TRBV12-3/TRBV12-4
CASGHPGGNTEAFF | 14 | TRBV12-5
CASSGGPSNYGYTF | 14 | TRBV2
CASSTQTGPYGYTF | 14 | TRBV7-2
CATSRDRGDNSPLHF | 15 | TRBV15
CASSFNNYGYTF | 12 | TRBV27
CASRGTGGWETQYF | 14 | TRBV2
CASSTETTDTQYF | 13 | TRBV19
CASTGQGGETQYF | 13 | TRBV18
CASSEAGSEQYF | 12 | TRBV27
CASSPAGARGNTGELFF | 17 | TRBV18
CASSLGAEGGNTIYF | 15 | TRBV27
CASSLAGGYYGYTF | 14 | TRBV7-2
CAISRTGGWETQYF | 14 | TRBV10-3
CAISNRDRGSSEQYF | 15 | TRBV10-3
CASSSGLAKRETQYF | 15 | TRBV6-5
CASSDRGSTGQIYNQPQHF | 19 | TRBV2
CASSYMRDRNTEAFF | 15 | TRBV5-1
CASSPGQGVYEQYF | 14 | TRBV3-1/TRBV3-2
CASSSASGAYEQYF | 14 | TRBV5-1
CASSDVDRSSYEQYF | 15 | TRBV10-2
CASSSLDNSGNTIYF | 15 | TRBV27
CASSFSGTKNIQYF | 14 | TRBV5-6
CASSFQGRQGTQPQHF | 16 | TRBV27
CASSRRGDRGETQYF | 15 | TRBV5-6
CASSLEGLSYEQYF | 14 | TRBV5-5
CAWSSPGKQFF | 11 | TRBV30
CASTLSSRAQETQYF | 15 | TRBV5-1
CASSVDSTKQHF | 12 | TRBV12-3/TRBV12-4
CASSRSGGGRNEQFF | 15 | TRBV28
CASSVTGGAGMQFF | 14 | TRBV5-1
CAWVGQVNYGYTF | 13 | TRBV30
CASSLTSGNLETQYF | 15 | TRBV6-5
CASSLSVSLQETQYF | 15 | TRBV11-2
CASRVAGQNQPQHF | 14 | TRBV19
CASRPGRGNQPQHF | 14 | TRBV27
CASSLGTAGSPLHF | 14 | TRBV5-1
CATSRDLGSRYF | 12 | TRBV15
CASSPRRWTDGEVNTEAFF | 19 | TRBV28
CASNPGQGYSPLHF | 14 | TRBV19
CASSTPTGQPNSPLHF | 16 | TRBV19
CASSLGLAGAGEQFF | 15 | TRBV7-3
CSAPDTDTQYF | 11 | TRBV20-1
CASNPSGGADTQYF | 14 | TRBV5-4
CASSLHGLAGDSEYEQYF | 18 | TRBV9
CAWSVRDRDTGELFF | 15 | TRBV30
CASMGQVNQPQHF | 13 | TRBV2
CASSPRTGEETQYF | 14 | TRBV4-1
CAISGGSGRSGANVLTF | 17 | TRBV10-3
CASRHATSFSGELFF | 15 | TRBV19